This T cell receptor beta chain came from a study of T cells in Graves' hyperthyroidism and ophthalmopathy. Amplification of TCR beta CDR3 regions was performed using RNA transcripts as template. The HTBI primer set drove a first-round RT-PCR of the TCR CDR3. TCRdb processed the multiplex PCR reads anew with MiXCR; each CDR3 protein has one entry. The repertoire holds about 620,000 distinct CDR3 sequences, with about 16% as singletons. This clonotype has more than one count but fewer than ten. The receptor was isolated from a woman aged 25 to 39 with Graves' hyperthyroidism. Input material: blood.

CDR3 DNA: TGTGCTAGTGGTCTTGAGGTGACAGCCGTCTACGAGCAGTACTTC. This sequence encodes CASGLEVTAVYEQYF. This chain joins TRBV12-5 and TRBJ2-7, with D possibly matching TRBD1 (5 bases). The CDR3 sequence is 15 residues long. V was shortened by 5 bases and J by 3 bases, with 17 bases between the two germline ends. Germline loops: CDR1 LGHNT, CDR2 FRNRAP.